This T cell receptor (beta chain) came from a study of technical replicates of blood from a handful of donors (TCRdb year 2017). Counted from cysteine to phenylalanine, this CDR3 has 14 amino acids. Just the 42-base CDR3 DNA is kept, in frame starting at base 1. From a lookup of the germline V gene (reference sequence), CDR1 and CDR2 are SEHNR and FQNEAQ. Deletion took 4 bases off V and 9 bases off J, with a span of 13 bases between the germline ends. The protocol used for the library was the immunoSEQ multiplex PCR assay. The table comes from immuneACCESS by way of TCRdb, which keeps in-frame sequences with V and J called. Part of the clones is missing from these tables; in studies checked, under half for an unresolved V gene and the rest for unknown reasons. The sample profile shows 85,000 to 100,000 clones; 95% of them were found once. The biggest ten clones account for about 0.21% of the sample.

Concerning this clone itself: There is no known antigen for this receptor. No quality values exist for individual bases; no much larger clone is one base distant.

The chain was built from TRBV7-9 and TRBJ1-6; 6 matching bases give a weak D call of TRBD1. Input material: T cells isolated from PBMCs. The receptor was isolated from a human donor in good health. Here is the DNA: TGTGCCAGCAGCTATAACAGGGATTCTTCACCCCTCCACTTT. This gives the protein CASSYNRDSSPLHF.